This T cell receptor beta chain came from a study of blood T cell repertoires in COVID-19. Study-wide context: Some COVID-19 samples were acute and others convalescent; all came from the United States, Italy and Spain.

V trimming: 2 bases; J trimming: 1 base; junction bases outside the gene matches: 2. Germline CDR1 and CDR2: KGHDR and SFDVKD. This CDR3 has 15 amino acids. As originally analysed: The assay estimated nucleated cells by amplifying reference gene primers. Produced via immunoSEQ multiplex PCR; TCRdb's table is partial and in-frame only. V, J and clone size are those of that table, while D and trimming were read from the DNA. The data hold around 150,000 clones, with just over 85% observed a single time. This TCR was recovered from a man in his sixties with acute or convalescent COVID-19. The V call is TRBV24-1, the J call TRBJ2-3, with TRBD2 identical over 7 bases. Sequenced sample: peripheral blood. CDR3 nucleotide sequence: TGTGCCACCAGTGATTCAGGGAGGGGCACAGATACGCAGTATTTT. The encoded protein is CATSDSGRGTDTQYF.